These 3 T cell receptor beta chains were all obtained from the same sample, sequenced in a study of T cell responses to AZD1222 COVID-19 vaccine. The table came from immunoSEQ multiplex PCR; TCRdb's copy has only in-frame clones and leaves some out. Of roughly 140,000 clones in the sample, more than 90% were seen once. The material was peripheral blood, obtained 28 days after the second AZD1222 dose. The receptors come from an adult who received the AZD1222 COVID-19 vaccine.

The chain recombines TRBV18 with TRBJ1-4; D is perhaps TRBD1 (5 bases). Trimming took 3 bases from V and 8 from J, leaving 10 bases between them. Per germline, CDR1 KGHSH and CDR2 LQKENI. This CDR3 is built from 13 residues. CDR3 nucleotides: TGTGCCAGCTCACCGGGGCAGACAGAAAAACTGTTTTTT. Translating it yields CASSPGQTEKLFF.

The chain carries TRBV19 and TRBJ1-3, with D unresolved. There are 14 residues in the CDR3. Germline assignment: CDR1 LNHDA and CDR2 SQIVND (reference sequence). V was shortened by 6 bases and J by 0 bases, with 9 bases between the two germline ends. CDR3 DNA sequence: TGTGCCAGTAGCTACGTCCGCTCTGGAAACACCATATATTTT. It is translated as CASSYVRSGNTIYF.

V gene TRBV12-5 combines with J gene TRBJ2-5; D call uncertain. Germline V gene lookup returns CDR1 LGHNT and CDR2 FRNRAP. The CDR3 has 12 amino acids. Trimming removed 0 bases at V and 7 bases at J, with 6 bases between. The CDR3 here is CASGLVRGTQYF. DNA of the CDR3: TGTGCTAGTGGTTTGGTACGAGGGACCCAGTACTTC.